The 28 T cell receptor beta chains in this list originate from one sample, sequenced in a study of shared clonotypes between healthy human individuals. Naive CD8 cells lacked CD45RO, underwent positive selection for CCR7 and left out terminally differentiated effector memory CD45RA+ cells. Profiling relied on immunoSEQ multiplex PCR, and the TCRdb table lists in-frame clones only, not all of them. Of around 600,000 clones listed, approximately 95% are singletons. The specimen was naive CD8+ T cells sorted from blood. The source of these receptors is a woman under 40 in good health.

The chain links TRBV11-3 to TRBJ2-5; D could derive from TRBD1 or TRBD2 (5 bases each). Trimming took off 5 bases at V and 5 bases at J, with 15 bases between the two ends. The germline gives CDR1 SGHNT, CDR2 YENEEA. CDR3 length equals 14 residues. CDR3 sequence reads: CASSPRGVGETQYF. CDR3 in DNA: TGTGCCAGCAGCCCTAGAGGGGTGGGGGAGACCCAGTACTTC.

The chain has TRBV11-2 and TRBJ2-1; the D gene is possibly TRBD1 (5 bases). The CDR3 runs 12 residues. Germline lookup yields CDR1 SGHAT and CDR2 FQNNGV. The ends were cut back, 4 bases at V and 8 bases at J, with 9 bases in the middle. The CDR3 reads CASSSYRYEQFF. CDR3 in DNA: TGTGCCAGCAGCTCCTACAGGTATGAGCAGTTCTTC.

The rearrangement uses TRBV6-5 and TRBJ2-7; D is possibly TRBD1 (6 bases). Per germline, CDR1 MNHEY and CDR2 SVGAGI. CDR3 length: 15 residues. Trimming took off 0 bases at V and 1 base at J, with 10 bases between the two ends. CDR3 bases: TGTGCCAGCAGTTACTCGGCTCAGGGGTCCTACGAGCAGTACTTC. Translation gives CASSYSAQGSYEQYF.

The CDR3 coding sequence is TGTGCCAGCAGCCCTGGGGACAGGGAGGAAAATGAGCAGTTCTTC. Protein product: CASSPGDREENEQFF. The chain couples TRBV7-9 to TRBJ2-1; 9 bases are shared with TRBD1. The CDR3 covers 15 residues. Losses at the gene ends were 5 bases for V and 7 bases for J; bases not matched to a gene: 9. Germline values: CDR1 SEHNR, CDR2 FQNEAQ (reference sequence).

The chain carries TRBV29-1 and TRBJ2-7, with 7 bases fitting TRBD1. The CDR3 totals 15 residues. Trimming removed 6 bases from V and 0 bases from J; junction bases left unmatched: 11. Germline V CDR1 and CDR2: SQVTM, ANQGSEA. Written as DNA, the CDR3 is TGCAGCGTCTATTCATGGGGGACAGACTCCTACGAGCAGTACTTC. It is translated as CSVYSWGTDSYEQYF.

The chain has TRBV7-8 and TRBJ2-1, with 14 bases that match TRBD2. CDR1 and CDR2 (germline): SGHVS, FQNEAQ. Germline trimming cut 3 bases from V and 6 bases from J; bases unmatched to any gene: 10. The CDR3 has 18 amino acids. The CDR3 loop reads CASSFYGTSGRSVNEQFF. In nucleotides, the CDR3 is TGTGCCAGCAGCTTCTATGGGACTAGCGGGAGATCCGTCAATGAGCAGTTCTTC.

The genes are TRBV15 and TRBJ2-1; 8 bases agree with TRBD2. Germline V gene sequence: CDR1 LNHNV, CDR2 YYDKDF (reference sequence). The CDR3 is 21 amino acids. V was pared by 1 base and J by 4 bases, with 21 bases of the junction left unmatched. As DNA, the CDR3 is TGTGCCACCAGCAGAGTCTCCGGGACTAGTAGATGGACAGCGGCTTACAATGAGCAGTTCTTC. Translated, it gives CATSRVSGTSRWTAAYNEQFF.

Details on this clone: This CDR3 is also generated by other DNA sequences in the sample. The chain has TRBV19 and TRBJ2-7; TRBD2 is a possible D gene (5 bases). V was trimmed by 1 base and J by 0 bases, leaving 7 bases between them. Germline V gene lookup returns CDR1 LNHDA and CDR2 SQIVND (reference sequence). The CDR3 extends over 14 amino acids. The DNA of the CDR3 is TGTGCCAGTAGTATAGGAGGGTCCTCCTACGAGCAGTACTTC. It translates to CASSIGGSSYEQYF.

The chain joins TRBV6-5 to TRBJ2-5; the match to TRBD2 covers 10 bases. V lost 6 bases to trimming and J lost 4 bases; unmatched junction nucleotides: 5. This CDR3 has 14 amino acids. CDR1 is MNHEY, CDR2 SVGAGI, per germline. The CDR3 DNA follows: TGTGCCAGCAGACGACTAGCGGGTGGAGAGACCCAGTACTTC. It encodes CASRRLAGGETQYF.

CDR3 DNA sequence: TGTGCCAGCAGCGTATTCTCCGGGGAGCTGTTTTTT. It encodes CASSVFSGELFF. V usage is TRBV9 and J usage is TRBJ2-2, with no clear D. In germline, CDR1 is SGDLS, CDR2 YYNGEE. The germline V and J ends were trimmed by 1 base and 6 bases, with 4 bases remaining between them. The CDR3 sequence is 12 residues long.

The V call is TRBV7-2, the J call TRBJ2-7; 9 bases line up with TRBD2. J was trimmed by 2 bases and V by 5 bases; bases with no gene match: 7. The CDR3 runs 15 residues. Germline assignment: CDR1 SGHTA and CDR2 FQGNSA. The CDR3 DNA follows: TGTGCCAGCAGCATGAGACTAGCGGAGCCCTACGAGCAGTACTTC. It is translated as CASSMRLAEPYEQYF.

The chain recombines TRBV7-9 with TRBJ1-1; TRBD1 aligns across 11 bases. Germline loops: CDR1 SEHNR, CDR2 FQNEAQ (reference sequence). Trimming at V came to 7 bases and at J to 6 bases, leaving 4 bases not matched to a gene. This CDR3 contains 13 residues. The CDR3 here is CASKLGQGAEAFF. The CDR3 nucleotides are TGTGCCAGCAAATTGGGACAGGGGGCTGAAGCTTTCTTT.

The chain is built from TRBV27 and TRBJ2-1; D not certain. This CDR3 is 11 amino acids long. V was shortened by 7 bases and J by 10 bases, with 11 bases between the two germline ends. From germline, CDR1 is MNHEY and CDR2 SMNVEV (reference sequence). CDR3 sequence reads: CASNPPCEQFF. CDR3 coding DNA: TGTGCCAGCAACCCCCCCTGCGAGCAGTTCTTC.

The chain uses TRBV2 and TRBJ1-5; D is unresolved. The CDR3 is 16 amino acids. Trimming took off 2 bases at V and 4 bases at J, with 15 bases between the two ends. Per germline, CDR1 SNHLY and CDR2 FYNNEI. The CDR3 DNA reads as TGTGCCAGCAGTGAACTAGGGTCCCTCGGTAATCAGCCCCAGCATTTT. This encodes CASSELGSLGNQPQHF.

V is TRBV19 and J is TRBJ2-2, with 10 nucleotides matching TRBD2. Germline trimming cut 5 bases from V and 4 bases from J; bases unmatched to any gene: 10. Germline CDR1 reads LNHDA; CDR2 reads SQIVND (reference sequence). The CDR3 has 17 residues. CDR3: CASSSLTSGWITGELFF. CDR3 sequence (DNA): TGTGCCAGTAGTTCTTTGACTAGCGGGTGGATCACCGGGGAGCTGTTTTTT.

This rearrangement joins TRBV10-2 to TRBJ1-5, with 11 bases aligning to TRBD1. The CDR3 has 19 residues. Losses at the gene ends were 10 bases for V and 0 bases for J; bases not matched to a gene: 17. Germline V gives CDR1 WSHSY, CDR2 SAAADI. The CDR3 region has the DNA TGCGCCACCAGGGGGATGGACAGGGGGCGTGAGGGTAGCAATCAGCCCCAGCATTTT. Amino acid sequence: CATRGMDRGREGSNQPQHF.

The rearrangement links TRBV9 to TRBJ1-2; D gene unclear. V was pared by 3 bases and J by 5 bases, with 26 bases between. The CDR3 covers 18 residues. Germline V gene lookup returns CDR1 SGDLS and CDR2 YYNGEE. The chain's CDR3 is CASSDPAKADDKLYGYTF. DNA of the CDR3: TGTGCCAGCAGCGACCCAGCCAAGGCCGATGATAAACTTTATGGCTACACCTTC.

This chain links TRBV6-6 with TRBJ2-7; 11 bases match TRBD2. There are 15 residues in the CDR3. CDR1 and CDR2 (germline): MNHNY, SVGAGI (reference sequence). The J segment lost 5 bases and the V segment lost 5 bases, leaving 8 bases of the junction unmatched. Here the CDR3 DNA reads TGTGCCAGCAGTCCTACTAGCGGGAGTTTCCACGAGCAGTACTTC. Its protein product is CASSPTSGSFHEQYF.

The genes are TRBV19 and TRBJ2-7; possible D gene TRBD1, 6 bases. Looked up from germline, CDR1 is LNHDA and CDR2 is SQIVND (reference sequence). V lost 4 bases, J lost 6 bases, and 10 bases lay in between. The CDR3 is made up of 12 amino acids. CDR3 DNA sequence: TGTGCCAGTAGTAGCACAGGGCCCGAGCAGTACTTC. Protein sequence: CASSSTGPEQYF.

The V gene is TRBV9, the J gene TRBJ2-5, with D hard to call. CDR3 length: 13 amino acids. Germline assignment: CDR1 SGDLS and CDR2 YYNGEE. V dropped 3 bases and J dropped 1 base, with 7 bases sitting between them. The CDR3 here is CASSGGSQETQYF. The DNA for the CDR3 is TGTGCCAGCAGCGGAGGATCCCAAGAGACCCAGTACTTC.

The chain recombines TRBV27 with TRBJ2-1; 11 bases are a match to TRBD1. Unmatched junction bases numbered 6, after V lost 5 bases and J lost 6 bases. In germline, CDR1 is MNHEY, CDR2 SMNVEV (reference sequence). CDR3 length: 15 residues. The CDR3 spells CASSLGTGGRNEQFF. The CDR3 nucleotides read TGTGCCAGCAGTCTCGGGACAGGGGGTCGCAATGAGCAGTTCTTC.

This chain joins TRBV28 and TRBJ2-7, with a possible D match to TRBD2 (5 bases). The length of the CDR3 is 17 residues. The V end was cut by 2 bases, the J end by 7 bases, with 24 bases between. In germline, CDR1 is MDHEN, CDR2 SYDVKM. The CDR3 region is CASSLGDYPIWAREQYF. In DNA, the CDR3 is TGTGCCAGCAGTTTAGGCGACTACCCCATTTGGGCTCGGGAGCAGTACTTC.

V is TRBV15 and J is TRBJ2-1; 12 positions match TRBD2. In germline, CDR1 is LNHNV, CDR2 YYDKDF (reference sequence). The CDR3 is 15 residues long. V lost 5 bases and J lost 9; bases outside the gene matches: 8. CDR3 DNA sequence: TGTGCCACCAGCTCCCGGACTAGCGGGATGATTGAGCAGTTCTTC. Protein product: CATSSRTSGMIEQFF.

This chain links TRBV5-5 with TRBJ2-2; 8 positions match TRBD2. The germline V gene encodes CDR1 SGHKS and CDR2 YYEKEE (reference sequence). With V trimmed by 2 bases and J by 6 bases, 9 bases remained unmatched. The CDR3 is 16 amino acids. For the CDR3, the DNA is TGTGCCAGCAGCTTCTTTAGCGGGGAAGGGGCCGGGGAGCTGTTTTTT. Amino acids: CASSFFSGEGAGELFF.

The count of this clone is one. The chain uses TRBV21-1 and TRBJ2-7; TRBD1 was called by the table and not checked on the DNA. TRBV21-1 is noted as a pseudogene. The CDR3 is made up of 14 amino acids. The CDR3 here is CASSPRGRVDEQYF. DNA for the CDR3: TGTGCCAGCAGCCCGAGGGGGCGCGTGGACGAGCAGTACTTC.

V is TRBV19 and J is TRBJ2-2; tentative D call: TRBD1 (6 bases). Trimming removed 9 bases at V and 4 bases at J, with 15 bases between. CDR1 LNHDA and CDR2 SQIVND come from the germline V gene (reference sequence). This CDR3 has 14 residues. This chain's CDR3 is CASLDSGSTGELFF. The CDR3 DNA sequence: TGTGCCAGCCTGGACAGTGGCTCCACCGGGGAGCTGTTTTTT.

J is TRBJ1-5 and V is TRBV28, with 12 bases aligning to TRBD1. The V gene's germline CDR1 is MDHEN and CDR2 SYDVKM. V shed 8 bases, J shed 5 bases, and the junction held 4 bases outside the gene matches. CDR3 length: 14 amino acids. CDR3 coding DNA: TGTGCCAGCGGGGACAGGGGGCAGGATCAGCCCCAGCATTTT. Amino acid sequence: CASGDRGQDQPQHF. The variable domain in full, with the rest retrieved from reference TRBV28 and TRBJ1-5, is DVKVTQSSRYLVKRTGEKVFLECVQDMDHENMFWYRQDPGLGLRLIYFSYDVKMKEKGDIPEGYSVSREKKERFSLILESASTNQTSMYLCASGDRGQDQPQHFGDGTRLSIL.

This clone came up a few times. The same CDR3 arises from other DNA sequences in this sample as well. The rearrangement links TRBV27 to TRBJ2-7; no clear D gene. V was shortened by 5 bases and J by 0 bases, with 8 bases between the two germline ends. The CDR3 spans 13 residues. CDR1 MNHEY and CDR2 SMNVEV come from the germline V gene (reference sequence). CDR3 loop: CASSPRGSYEQYF. In DNA, the CDR3 is TGTGCCAGCAGTCCGCGAGGCTCCTACGAGCAGTACTTC.